This T cell receptor (beta chain) was sequenced for a study of human CD8 memory T cell subsets. Preparation of the TCR beta libraries relied on UMI-labeled 5' RACE. Authors' analysis steps: There were between about 2,900 and 18,000 functional CDR3 beta clonotypes held in each TCR beta library. TCRdb re-called the 5' RACE reads; one entry per CDR3 protein, DNA not given. Here the V and J calls rest on TCRdb's processing, not on the authors' analysis. The listing contains about 6,500 distinct CDR3 sequences. CCR7+ PD-1+ TIGIT+ early memory CD8+ cells with dysfunctional traits were TPEX. CDR1 SQVTM and CDR2 ANQGSEA come from the germline V gene. This CDR3 has 13 amino acids. Points from the study as a whole: Stem-like memory and precursor exhausted T cell repertoires had very little in common with each other. Only T cell receptor beta chains were sequenced in this study. Unlike effector memory cells, stem-like memory and precursor exhausted T cells displayed similarly high diversity.

On this clonotype: Its target is not known.

The source is a human donor in good health. This chain connects TRBV29-1 to TRBJ2-7. Sequencing was performed on CD8+ T cells from PBMCs. This chain's CDR3 is CSVQFRSSYEQYF.